What follows describes a single T cell receptor beta chain. Its recognized antigen is unknown. The record has no base qualities; no much larger clone is one base away. These data are taken from a study of cytomegalovirus exposure and HLA in healthy donors (dated by TCRdb to 2017 to 2019). Background for the entire study: In an earlier analysis of approximately 500 of the donors, under 300 Gb of sequence data and 90 million to 120 million unique TCR beta sequences from roughly 200 million T cells were reported. An early release covering 550 to 700 HLA-typed donors comprised about 300 gigabases of sequencing data and 85 million or so unique TCR sequences. Among the roughly 380 genotyped donors, approximately 81% belonged to the genetic ancestry cluster associated with self-reported Caucasian donors. The study was designed to test whether signatures of past pathogen exposure could be identified by cataloging public T cell receptors. The study used immunosequencing to profile the T cell repertoires of approximately 690 subjects and linked those repertoires to cytomegalovirus serostatus. In addition to the first cohort of approximately 650 subjects, a separate validation cohort of approximately 110 different subjects was used. To predict cytomegalovirus infection status, the study combined high-throughput TCR immunosequencing, statistical association of individual TCRs with disease status, and machine learning. In a later analysis, previously published TCR beta repertoires from hundreds of donors were re-analyzed and high-resolution HLA genotyping was added so that TCR occurrence patterns could be studied. Rather than drawing on any new phenotypic data, the later analysis identified candidate immune exposures from TCR beta sequences and the way those sequences occurred across donors. An earlier analysis of a few hundred of the donors applied high-throughput TCR beta sequencing to assess whether each TCR beta V gene segment acted as functional or pseudogenic. Donor age, sex, ethnicity and CMV serostatus were compiled together with the repertoire data. A later genetic analysis used genome-wide SNP genotypes for about three fifths of the roughly 700 donors, treating that subset as a discovery cohort. Every repertoire in the discovery cohort had been generated on one and the same sequencing platform. HLA typing covered class I and class II loci at four-digit resolution. Typing coverage differed by locus: A, B, C, DRB1 and DQB1 were typed in roughly 620-630 donors, DQA1 in about 560, DPA1 in nearly 610, and DPB1 in 400 to 490. Four or five DR-DQ haplotypes were handled as single units for association and clustering, since linkage in the cohort was strong. On average, over 200,000 unique TCR beta nucleotide sequences were sequenced per donor among a few hundred genotyped donors of the cohort, with 15% to 20% of those sequences being non-productive.

The library was built by means of the immunoSEQ multiplex PCR assay. The multiplex PCR relied on a mix of 60 forward primers for TCR Vbeta segments and 13 reverse primers for TCR Jbeta segments. Amplification of the CDR3 region of rearranged TCR beta genes was performed with a multiplex PCR assay on genomic DNA. The Illumina HiSeq System was used to sequence the amplified TCR beta libraries as 87-base-pair reads. The authors' pipeline ran thus. In a later analysis, 70 million to 95 million unique TCR beta chains were counted across the roughly 670 repertoires, and roughly 10 million of these chains were shared by at least two donors. A nearest-neighbor algorithm error-corrected the raw reads and collapsed the reads into unique sequences, merging closely related sequences to remove PCR and sequencing errors. V, D and J gene segments were assigned by aligning CDR3 sequences to IMGT reference sequences. For a sequence to be retained, a match of at least six nucleotides to both a V gene segment and a J gene segment was required. Rearrangements were classified as productive when the CDR3 lacked stop codons and remained in frame with V and J, and all other rearrangements were classified as non-productive. CDR3 was defined according to IMGT convention as the region running from the second conserved V-encoded cysteine to the conserved J-encoded phenylalanine. Sequences without an unambiguous match to a single V gene segment were excluded from the earlier analysis of 450 to 750 of the donors. An earlier analysis of fewer than 650 of the donors classified V segments as functional when productive rearrangements were above 56.7% and as segregating when the standard deviation between donors was above 5%. A statistical classification framework was built for diagnosing cytomegalovirus status from the catalog of TCR beta chain sequences. V and J gene assignment, in a later analysis, came from comparing TCR nucleotide sequences with IMGT/GENE-DB human TR gene sequences. Using the TCRdist pipeline, a later analysis assigned CDR3 sequences along with most-parsimonious VDJ recombination scenarios. In a later analysis, every TCR beta chain was defined by the combination of its CDR3 amino acid sequence and its V-gene family, and reads without a unique V-gene family were dropped. To address suspected cross-contamination and a sequencing artifact, a later analysis removed around 600 highly shared, low-generation-probability nucleotide sequences. In a later analysis, a clonal expansion index for each public chain was calculated from normalized within-repertoire ranks of inferred template counts. A later analysis computed generation probabilities with a VDJ recombination model fitted to out-of-frame rearrangements, and checked the results against IGoR. In a later analysis, TCR-TCR, TCR-HLA and TCR-CMV co-occurrence was scored with hypergeometric tests, and a repertoire-size bias correction was applied to TCR pairs. A later analysis estimated false discovery rates by permuting HLA or CMV assignments 20 times. A later analysis grouped co-occurring TCRs with DBSCAN, adding TCRdist sequence similarity when clustering within HLA-allele-positive subsets. For co-occurrence clustering, repertoires with fewer than 30,000 or more than 120,000 public chains were excluded, along with a handful of repertoires with anomalous nucleotide sharing. TCRdb mirrors the immuneACCESS table, restricted to in-frame sequences. Some clones are absent from its copies; in checked studies, under half trace to an unresolved V gene, and the reason for the others is unknown. The V and J calls and clone size were taken over from that table, and D and trimming were inferred from the DNA. The sample records some 110,000 clones, around 80% of which are singletons. Of the sample, under 3% falls within the top ten clones.

The cohort was made up of approximately 670 healthy bone marrow donors. At the time of sampling, every cohort member was nominally healthy, though immune exposures that went unrecorded were likely present. The donor was CMV seropositive and belonged to the group of 250 to 300 seropositive cohort members. A peripheral blood sample was provided by each donor, and peripheral blood mononuclear cells were used for TCR beta sequencing. The Qiagen DNeasy Blood Extraction Kit was used to extract genomic DNA from the blood cell samples. Overall study outcomes, separate from this receptor: A cluster of highly shared sequence variants was judged likely to be a technical artifact of the sequencing pipeline. Across donors, most TCR sequences were observed very rarely, whereas some public TCRs were present in many individuals. Correlated functional status among segregating V segments might be attributable to linkage disequilibrium, but an unknown experimental factor could not be ruled out. In this cohort, only TCR beta chains were sequenced, and detectable features were limited by the absence of alpha or paired-chain data. The classifier was reported to diagnose cytomegalovirus status with high specificity and sensitivity in both the original and validation cohorts. CMV serostatus was the only immune exposure information available for the cohort. An earlier analysis of 587 of the donors showed that most TCR beta V segments appeared in productive rearrangements either about 90% or about 30% of the time, which broadly matched IMGT annotations. Compared with the 666-donor mean, donors in an Asian-associated ancestry cluster had fewer N-insertions in productive TCRs, according to a later genetic analysis. It was suggested by the authors that the approach could potentially be generalized to other disease states and immunological phenotypes. Compared with equally common non-associated chains, HLA-associated TCR beta chains in a later analysis were more clonally expanded and had lower generation probabilities. Because counts were too low, about 15 rarely observed V segments, including chromosome 9 orphons, were left out of the earlier analysis of 587 of the donors. In a later genetic analysis, a missense DCLRE1C variant was associated with V-gene and J-gene trimming of TCR beta chains, and the association was replicated in an independent cohort. Some IMGT-functional V segments, including TRBV6-2 and TRBV6-3, could not be distinguished by the 87-base-pair reads and were therefore excluded. A few of the identified cytomegalovirus-associated TCR beta chains were confirmed in vitro to be specific for cytomegalovirus antigens. The study gave a list of more than 150 TCR beta chains associated with cytomegalovirus. When HLA alleles, especially DR and DQ, strongly co-occurred, attributing TCR associations to individual alleles was difficult. A further reported finding was that TCR beta sequences accurately predicted the HLA-A and HLA-B alleles for most subjects in the first cohort. A later analysis found that most CMV-associated TCR beta chains appeared HLA-restricted, with HLA associations seemingly driven largely by CMV exposure. According to a later analysis, parvovirus B19, influenza, CMV and Epstein-Barr virus appeared linked to several top co-occurrence clusters. In a later analysis, TCR association rates were found to vary across HLA loci, with the most associated TCRs seen for DRB1 alleles and the fewest for HLA-C alleles. Roughly uniform sequencing depth across donors was assumed in presence/absence analyses, although this assumption may not hold. At a false discovery rate of 0.05, a later analysis linked about 17,000 TCR beta sequences to specific HLA alleles. Because HLA typing was missing for some donors at each locus, association tests included only the typed subset.

The CDR3 starts with the cysteine, ends with the phenylalanine, and has 14 residues. The CDR3 DNA has 42 bases and is translated from base 1. The germline V gene encodes CDR1 KGHSH and CDR2 LQKENI. After removal of 6 bases from V and 3 bases from J, the junction retains 7 bases not matched to a gene. This TCR derives from a woman aged 18-30 years in good health and CMV-seropositive. Sequencing was done on a sample of PBMCs. The sequence links TRBV18 to TRBJ2-7; TRBD2 fits 8 bases in the junction. The CDR3 here reads CASSPRREVYEQYF. The DNA sequence is as follows: TGTGCCAGCTCTCCAAGGCGGGAGGTCTACGAGCAGTACTTC.